What follows are 14 T cell receptor beta chains derived from one specimen sequenced in a study of blood T cell repertoires in COVID-19. This table comes from immunoSEQ multiplex PCR, and its TCRdb copy is limited to in-frame clones, with some not included. This table has over 65,000 clones, roughly nine tenths appearing once. The material sequenced was peripheral blood. The source of these receptors is a human donor in a cohort sampled during active COVID-19.

V usage is TRBV28 and J usage is TRBJ1-1; 11 bases are shared with TRBD1. This CDR3 is 15 amino acids long. The trim removed 6 bases at V and 4 bases at J, leaving 7 bases unmatched. Germline V lookup: CDR1 MDHEN, CDR2 SYDVKM. CDR3 coding DNA: TGTGCCAGCAGATCAACCGGGACAGGGGGCACTGAAGCTTTCTTT. This translates into CASRSTGTGGTEAFF.

The chain is built from TRBV7-9 and TRBJ1-4, with 9 bases that match TRBD1. The CDR3 loop spans 15 amino acids. CDR1 is SEHNR and CDR2 is FQNEAQ in the germline V gene (reference sequence). V lost 4 bases and J lost 5; bases outside the gene matches: 5. The CDR3 reads CASSSTGGLNEKLFF. The CDR3 coding sequence is TGTGCCAGCAGCTCGACAGGGGGGCTAAATGAAAAACTGTTTTTT.

The V call is TRBV6-6, the J call TRBJ1-1, with D unclear. Germline CDR1 is MNHNY and CDR2 is SVGAGI (reference sequence). V was shortened by 5 bases and J by 5 bases, with 15 bases between the two germline ends. This CDR3 is 14 amino acids long. In nucleotides, the CDR3 is TGTGCCAGCAGTCAAACCGGTCGGGAGACTGAAGCTTTCTTT. Encoded protein: CASSQTGRETEAFF.

The chain recombines TRBV7-2 with TRBJ2-1; no firm D call. The CDR3 is 14 amino acids. Trimming took off 2 bases at V and 5 bases at J, with 10 bases between the two ends. Germline V gene sequence: CDR1 SGHTA, CDR2 FQGNSA. The CDR3 sequence is CASSLFITDNEQFF. The CDR3, as DNA: TGTGCCAGCAGCTTATTCATTACTGACAATGAGCAGTTCTTC.

This clone was counted between two and nine times. J is TRBJ2-1 and V is TRBV4-3; 8 bases match TRBD2. Germline loops: CDR1 LGHNA, CDR2 YSLEER. CDR3 length equals 16 residues. V dropped 4 bases and J dropped 3; count of bases not matched to a gene: 8. The CDR3 nucleotides read TGCGCCAGCAGCCCAATAACTAGCGGAGTCTACAATGAGCAGTTCTTC. This sequence encodes CASSPITSGVYNEQFF.

V gene TRBV6-1 combines with J gene TRBJ1-2; TRBD1 is a possible D gene (5 bases). From germline, CDR1 is MNHNS and CDR2 SASEGT. V was clipped by 3 bases and J by 2 bases, with 7 bases between them. The CDR3 has 13 residues. Here the CDR3 reads CASSDRGNYGYTF. The CDR3 DNA sequence: TGTGCCAGCAGTGACCGGGGGAACTATGGCTACACCTTC.

The V gene is TRBV6-2 or TRBV6-3, the J gene TRBJ2-5, with a tentative D call TRBD1 (8 bases). CDR3 size: 18 residues. Trimming took off 2 bases at V and 9 bases at J, with 28 bases between the two ends. Germline CDR1 is MNHEY and CDR2 is SVGEGT. CDR3 region: CASSYATSGTGNARAQYF. The DNA of the CDR3 is TGTGCCAGCAGTTACGCGACAAGCGGGACAGGCAACGCTCGAGCCCAGTACTTC.

This clone has only one observation. The chain recombines TRBV4-1 with TRBJ1-2; D is unclear. The germline gives CDR1 MGHRA, CDR2 YSYEKL. The CDR3 totals 14 residues. With 0 bases removed from V and 8 bases from J, the gap between germline ends came to 13 bases. The CDR3 is CASSQEGREFGYTF. The CDR3 DNA follows: TGCGCCAGCAGCCAAGAGGGGAGGGAGTTCGGCTACACCTTC.

The chain combines TRBV5-1 with TRBJ2-5; 7 bases are a match to TRBD2. Germline CDR1 and CDR2: SGHRS and YFSETQ. Trimming at V came to 4 bases and at J to 2 bases, leaving 8 bases not matched to a gene. The CDR3 contains 15 residues. The CDR3 coding sequence is TGCGCCAGCAGCCGCGGACTAGAGACACAAGAGACCCAGTACTTC. Protein: CASSRGLETQETQYF. Full variable domain (rest looked up from reference TRBV5-1 and TRBJ2-5): KAGVTQTPRYLIKTRGQQVTLSCSPISGHRSVSWYQQTPGQGLQFLFEYFSETQRNKGNFPGRFSGRQFSNSRSEMNVSTLELGDSALYLCASSRGLETQETQYFGPGTRLLVL.

The genes are TRBV9 and TRBJ2-3, with TRBD2 matching 8 bases. Germline assignment: CDR1 SGDLS and CDR2 YYNGEE. The CDR3 is 16 amino acids. Trimming removed 0 bases from V and 3 bases from J; junction bases left unmatched: 6. In nucleotides, the CDR3 is TGTGCCAGCAGCGTAGCACGGGAGGGGGGGACAGATACGCAGTATTTT. The encoded protein is CASSVAREGGTDTQYF. Together with reference TRBV9 and TRBJ2-3, the CDR3 gives the full variable domain: DSGVTQTPKHLITATGQRVTLRCSPRSGDLSVYWYQQSLDQGLQFLIQYYNGEERAKGNILERFSAQQFPDLHSELNLSSLELGDSALYFCASSVAREGGTDTQYFGPGTRLTVL.

V usage is TRBV5-1 and J usage is TRBJ1-3; 7 bases map to TRBD1. CDR3 length: 15 residues. The V gene end was trimmed by 3 bases and the J gene end by 0 bases; junction bases not matched to a gene: 3. CDR1 is SGHRS and CDR2 is YFSETQ in the germline V gene. CDR3 amino acids: CASSWDSYSGNTIYF. CDR3 in DNA: TGCGCCAGCAGCTGGGACAGTTACTCTGGAAACACCATATATTTT.

The J gene is TRBJ2-7, the V gene TRBV2, with D perhaps matching TRBD1 (5 bases). The CDR3 runs 14 residues. The germline V and J ends were trimmed by 3 bases and 1 base, with 10 bases remaining between them. The germline gives CDR1 SNHLY, CDR2 FYNNEI. CDR3 in amino acids: CASSERTFSYEQYF. Written as DNA, the CDR3 is TGTGCCAGCAGTGAGCGGACATTTTCCTACGAGCAGTACTTC.

V usage is TRBV7-2 and J usage is TRBJ2-1; D uncertain. From germline, CDR1 is SGHTA and CDR2 FQGNSA. V was clipped by 5 bases and J by 7 bases, with 9 bases between them. The CDR3 has 12 residues. The CDR3, as DNA: TGTGCCAGCAGCCGCCTAGTTAATGAGCAGTTCTTC. This encodes CASSRLVNEQFF.

The rearrangement joins TRBV28 to TRBJ1-2, with a possible D match to TRBD1 (5 bases). Trimming removed 3 bases from V and 2 bases from J, with 7 bases in between. In germline, CDR1 is MDHEN, CDR2 SYDVKM. The CDR3 contains 13 residues. The CDR3 region is CASSLDTNYGYTF. Written as DNA, the CDR3 is TGTGCCAGCAGTTTGGACACAAACTATGGCTACACCTTC.